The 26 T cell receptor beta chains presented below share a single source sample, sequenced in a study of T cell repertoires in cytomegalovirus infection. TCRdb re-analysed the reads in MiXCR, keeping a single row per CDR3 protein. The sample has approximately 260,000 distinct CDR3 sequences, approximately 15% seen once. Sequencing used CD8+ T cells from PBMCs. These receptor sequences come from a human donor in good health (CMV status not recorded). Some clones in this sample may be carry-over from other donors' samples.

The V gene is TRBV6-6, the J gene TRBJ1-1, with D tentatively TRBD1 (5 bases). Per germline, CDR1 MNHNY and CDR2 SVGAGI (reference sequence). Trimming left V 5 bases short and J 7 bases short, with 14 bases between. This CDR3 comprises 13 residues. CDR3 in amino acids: CASSPTAIHEAFF. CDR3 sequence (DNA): TGTGCCAGCAGTCCGACAGCGATCCATGAAGCTTTCTTT.

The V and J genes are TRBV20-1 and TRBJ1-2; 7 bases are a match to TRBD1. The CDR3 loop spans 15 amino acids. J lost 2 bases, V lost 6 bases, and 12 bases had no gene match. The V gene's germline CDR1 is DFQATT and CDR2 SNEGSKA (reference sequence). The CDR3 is CSAAYPGQANYGYTF. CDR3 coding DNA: TGCAGTGCCGCGTACCCCGGACAGGCGAACTATGGCTACACCTTC.

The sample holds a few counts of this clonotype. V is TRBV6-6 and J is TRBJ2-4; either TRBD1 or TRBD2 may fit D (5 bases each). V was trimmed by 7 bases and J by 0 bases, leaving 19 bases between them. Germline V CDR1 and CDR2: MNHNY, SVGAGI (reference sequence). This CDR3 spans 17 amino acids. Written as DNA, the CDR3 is TGTGCCAGCATCCTAGCTATTGACAGTGTAGCCAAAAACATTCAGTACTTC. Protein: CASILAIDSVAKNIQYF.

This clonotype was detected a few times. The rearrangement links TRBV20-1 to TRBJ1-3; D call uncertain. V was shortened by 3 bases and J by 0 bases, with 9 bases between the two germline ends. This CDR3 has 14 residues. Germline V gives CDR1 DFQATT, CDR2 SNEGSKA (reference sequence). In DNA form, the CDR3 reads TGCAGTGCTAGGGGTCTCAACTCTGGAAACACCATATATTTT. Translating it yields CSARGLNSGNTIYF.

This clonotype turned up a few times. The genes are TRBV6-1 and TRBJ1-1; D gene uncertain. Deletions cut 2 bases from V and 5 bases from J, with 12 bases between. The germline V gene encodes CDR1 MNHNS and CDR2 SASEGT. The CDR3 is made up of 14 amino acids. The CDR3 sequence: CASSEPRVHTEAFF. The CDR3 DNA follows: TGTGCCAGCAGTGAACCGCGGGTTCATACTGAAGCTTTCTTT.

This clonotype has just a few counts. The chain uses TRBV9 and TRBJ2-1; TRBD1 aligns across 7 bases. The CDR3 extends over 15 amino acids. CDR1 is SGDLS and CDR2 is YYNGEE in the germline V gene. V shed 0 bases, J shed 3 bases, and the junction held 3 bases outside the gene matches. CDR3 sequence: CASSVVGTDYNEQFF. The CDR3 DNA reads TGTGCCAGCAGCGTAGTGGGGACAGACTACAATGAGCAGTTCTTC. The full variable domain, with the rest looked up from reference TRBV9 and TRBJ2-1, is DSGVTQTPKHLITATGQRVTLRCSPRSGDLSVYWYQQSLDQGLQFLIQYYNGEERAKGNILERFSAQQFPDLHSELNLSSLELGDSALYFCASSVVGTDYNEQFFGPGTRLTVL.

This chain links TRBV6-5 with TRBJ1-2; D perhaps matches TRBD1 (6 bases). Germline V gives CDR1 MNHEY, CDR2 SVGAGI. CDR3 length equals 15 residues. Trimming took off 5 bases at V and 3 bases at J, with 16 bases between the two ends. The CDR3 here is CASSPPGGADYGYTF. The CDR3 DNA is TGTGCCAGCAGTCCGCCGGGGGGGGCAGACTATGGCTACACCTTC.

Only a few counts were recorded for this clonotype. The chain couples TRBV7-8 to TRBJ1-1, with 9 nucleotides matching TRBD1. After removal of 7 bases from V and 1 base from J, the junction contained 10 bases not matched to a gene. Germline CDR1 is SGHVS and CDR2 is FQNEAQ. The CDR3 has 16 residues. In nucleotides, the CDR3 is TGTGCCAGCACCCGGGACAGGGTTATGAGGAACACTGAAGCTTTCTTT. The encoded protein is CASTRDRVMRNTEAFF.

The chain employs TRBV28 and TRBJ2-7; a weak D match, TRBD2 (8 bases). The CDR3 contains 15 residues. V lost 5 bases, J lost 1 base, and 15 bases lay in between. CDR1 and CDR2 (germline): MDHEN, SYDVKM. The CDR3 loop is CASSPGRDSSYEQYF. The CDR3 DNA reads TGTGCCAGCAGTCCCGGGAGGGACAGTTCCTACGAGCAGTACTTC.

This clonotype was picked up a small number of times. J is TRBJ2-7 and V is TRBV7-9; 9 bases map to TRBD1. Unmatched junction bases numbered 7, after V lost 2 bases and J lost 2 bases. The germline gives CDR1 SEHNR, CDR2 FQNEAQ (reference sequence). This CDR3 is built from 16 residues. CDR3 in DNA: TGTGCCAGCAGCTTAACGCCAGGGACAGGGACCTACGAGCAGTACTTC. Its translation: CASSLTPGTGTYEQYF.

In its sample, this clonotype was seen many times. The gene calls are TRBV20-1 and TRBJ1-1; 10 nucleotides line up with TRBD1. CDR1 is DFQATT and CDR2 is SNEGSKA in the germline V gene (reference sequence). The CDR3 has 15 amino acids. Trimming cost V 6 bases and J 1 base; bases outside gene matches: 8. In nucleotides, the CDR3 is TGCAGTGCGACCGACAGGGGGCAAGGGAACACTGAAGCTTTCTTT. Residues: CSATDRGQGNTEAFF.

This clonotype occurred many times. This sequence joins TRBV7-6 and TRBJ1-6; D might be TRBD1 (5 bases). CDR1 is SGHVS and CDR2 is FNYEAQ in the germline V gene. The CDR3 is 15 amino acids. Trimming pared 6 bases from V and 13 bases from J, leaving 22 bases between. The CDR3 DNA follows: TGTGCCAGCAGTCCTCAGCAGGGACCCGCCTCCCCCCTCCACTTT. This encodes CASSPQQGPASPLHF.

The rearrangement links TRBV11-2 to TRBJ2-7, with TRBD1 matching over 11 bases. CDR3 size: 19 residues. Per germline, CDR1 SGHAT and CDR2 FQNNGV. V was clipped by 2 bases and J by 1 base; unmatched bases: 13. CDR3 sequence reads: CASSLNRDRGYLESYEQYF. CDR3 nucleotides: TGTGCCAGCAGCTTAAACCGGGACAGGGGGTATCTAGAGTCCTACGAGCAGTACTTC.

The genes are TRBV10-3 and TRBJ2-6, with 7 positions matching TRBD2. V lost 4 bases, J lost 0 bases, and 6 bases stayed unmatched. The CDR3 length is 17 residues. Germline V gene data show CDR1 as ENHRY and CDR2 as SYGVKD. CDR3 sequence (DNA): TGTGCCATCAGTGGACAGCGGGATGTCTCTGGGGCCAACGTCCTGACTTTC. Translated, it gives CAISGQRDVSGANVLTF.

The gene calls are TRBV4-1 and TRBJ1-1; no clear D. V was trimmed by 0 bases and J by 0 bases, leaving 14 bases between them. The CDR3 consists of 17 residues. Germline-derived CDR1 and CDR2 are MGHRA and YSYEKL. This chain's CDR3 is CASSQDRAGLLNTEAFF. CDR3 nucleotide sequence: TGCGCCAGCAGCCAAGATCGGGCAGGACTGCTGAACACTGAAGCTTTCTTT.

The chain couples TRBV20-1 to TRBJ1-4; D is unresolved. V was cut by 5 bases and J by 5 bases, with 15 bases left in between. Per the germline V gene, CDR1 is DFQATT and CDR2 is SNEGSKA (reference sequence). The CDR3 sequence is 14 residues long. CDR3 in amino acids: CSALGPSINEKLFF. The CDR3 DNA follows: TGCAGTGCTCTTGGGCCCAGTATAAATGAAAAACTGTTTTTT.

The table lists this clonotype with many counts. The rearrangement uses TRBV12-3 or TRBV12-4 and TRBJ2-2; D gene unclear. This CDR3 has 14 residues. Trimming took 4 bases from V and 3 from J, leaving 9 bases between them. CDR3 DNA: TGTGCCAGCAGTTCCCCAGCCTACACCGGGGAGCTGTTTTTT. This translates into CASSSPAYTGELFF.

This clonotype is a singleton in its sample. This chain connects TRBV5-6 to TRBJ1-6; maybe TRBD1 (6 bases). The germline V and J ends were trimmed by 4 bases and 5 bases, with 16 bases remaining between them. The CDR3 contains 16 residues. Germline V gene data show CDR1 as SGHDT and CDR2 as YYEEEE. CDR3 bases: TGTGCCAGCAGCCTGACAGGAACGGTAAATAATTCACCCCTCCACTTT. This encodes CASSLTGTVNNSPLHF.

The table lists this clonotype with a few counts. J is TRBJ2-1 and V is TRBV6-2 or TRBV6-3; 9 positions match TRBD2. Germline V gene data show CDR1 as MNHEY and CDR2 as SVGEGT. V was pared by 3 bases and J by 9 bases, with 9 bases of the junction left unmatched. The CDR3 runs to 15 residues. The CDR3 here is CASSYPGGGAGEQFF. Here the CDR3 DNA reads TGTGCCAGCAGTTATCCAGGCGGGGGGGCCGGTGAGCAGTTCTTC.

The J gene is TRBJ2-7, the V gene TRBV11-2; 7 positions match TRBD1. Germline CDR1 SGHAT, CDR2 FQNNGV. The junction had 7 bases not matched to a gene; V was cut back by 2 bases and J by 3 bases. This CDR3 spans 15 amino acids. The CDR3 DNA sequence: TGTGCCAGCAGCTTATACAGGGGAAGTGGCTACGAGCAGTACTTC. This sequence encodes CASSLYRGSGYEQYF. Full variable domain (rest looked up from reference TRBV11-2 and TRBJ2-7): EAGVAQSPRYKIIEKRQSVAFWCNPISGHATLYWYQQILGQGPKLLIQFQNNGVVDDSQLPKDRFSAERLKGVDSTLKIQPAKLEDSAVYLCASSLYRGSGYEQYFGPGTRLTVT.

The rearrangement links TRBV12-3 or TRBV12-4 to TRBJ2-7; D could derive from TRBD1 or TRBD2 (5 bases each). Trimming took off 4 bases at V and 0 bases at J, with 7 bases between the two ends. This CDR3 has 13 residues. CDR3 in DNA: TGTGCCAGCAGTTGGGGGACCTCCTACGAGCAGTACTTC. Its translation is CASSWGTSYEQYF.

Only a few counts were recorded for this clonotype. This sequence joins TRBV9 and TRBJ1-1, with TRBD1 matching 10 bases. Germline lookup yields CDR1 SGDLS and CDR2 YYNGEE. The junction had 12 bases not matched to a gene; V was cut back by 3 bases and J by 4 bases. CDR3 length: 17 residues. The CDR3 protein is CASSAEWTGGTTTEAFF. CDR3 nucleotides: TGTGCCAGCAGCGCCGAATGGACAGGGGGGACGACCACTGAAGCTTTCTTT.

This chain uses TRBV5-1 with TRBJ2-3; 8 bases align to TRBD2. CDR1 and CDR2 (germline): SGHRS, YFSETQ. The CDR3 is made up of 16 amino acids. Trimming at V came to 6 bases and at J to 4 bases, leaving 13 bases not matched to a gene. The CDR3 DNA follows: TGCGCCAGCATCCCAAGCACGGCTAGCGGGCCAGATACGCAGTATTTT. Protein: CASIPSTASGPDTQYF.

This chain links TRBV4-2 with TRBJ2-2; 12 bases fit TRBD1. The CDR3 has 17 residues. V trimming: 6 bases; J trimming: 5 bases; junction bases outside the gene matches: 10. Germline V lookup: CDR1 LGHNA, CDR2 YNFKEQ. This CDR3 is CASSHILGQGATGELFF. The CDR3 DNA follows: TGTGCCAGCAGTCACATCCTGGGACAGGGGGCGACCGGGGAGCTGTTTTTT.

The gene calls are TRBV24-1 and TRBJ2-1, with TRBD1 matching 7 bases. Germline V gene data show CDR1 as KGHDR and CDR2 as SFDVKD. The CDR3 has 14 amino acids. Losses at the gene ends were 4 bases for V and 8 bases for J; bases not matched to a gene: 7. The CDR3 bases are TGTGCCACCAGTGACCCGGGACAGTATGATGAGCAGTTCTTC. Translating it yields CATSDPGQYDEQFF.

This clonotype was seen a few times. In DNA, the CDR3 is TGTGCCAGCAGCTTAGAGGGACAGTACAATGAGCAGTTCTTC. Translation gives CASSLEGQYNEQFF. The V gene is TRBV7-9, the J gene TRBJ2-1; 7 nucleotides align to TRBD1. Germline-derived CDR1 and CDR2 are SEHNR and FQNEAQ (reference sequence). This CDR3 contains 14 residues. The V and J ends lost 1 base and 4 bases, in that order; junction bases with no gene match: 1.